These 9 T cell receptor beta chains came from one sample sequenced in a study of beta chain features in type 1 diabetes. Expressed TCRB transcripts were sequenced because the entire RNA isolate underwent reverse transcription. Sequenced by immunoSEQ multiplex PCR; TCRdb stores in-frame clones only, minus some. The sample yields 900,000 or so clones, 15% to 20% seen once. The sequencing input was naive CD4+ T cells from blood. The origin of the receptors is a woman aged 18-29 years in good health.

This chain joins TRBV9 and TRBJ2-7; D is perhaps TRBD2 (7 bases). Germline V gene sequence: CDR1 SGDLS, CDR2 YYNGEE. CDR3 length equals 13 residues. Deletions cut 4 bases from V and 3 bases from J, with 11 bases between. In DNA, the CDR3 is TGTGCCAGCAGCAGGGAGGGGGTCTACGAGCAGTACTTC. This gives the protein CASSREGVYEQYF.

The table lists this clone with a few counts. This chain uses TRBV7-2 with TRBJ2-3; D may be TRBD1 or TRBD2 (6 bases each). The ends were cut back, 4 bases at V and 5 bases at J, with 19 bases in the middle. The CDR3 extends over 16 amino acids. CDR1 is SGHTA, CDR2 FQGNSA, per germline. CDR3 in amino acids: CASSSPRAGGGDTQYF. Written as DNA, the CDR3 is TGTGCCAGCAGCTCCCCGAGGGCAGGAGGGGGAGATACGCAGTATTTT. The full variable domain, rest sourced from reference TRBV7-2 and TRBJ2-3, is GAGVSQSPSNKVTEKGKDVELRCDPISGHTALYWYRQSLGQGLEFLIYFQGNSAPDKSGLPSDRFSAERTGGSVSTLTIQRTQQEDSAVYLCASSSPRAGGGDTQYFGPGTRLTVL.

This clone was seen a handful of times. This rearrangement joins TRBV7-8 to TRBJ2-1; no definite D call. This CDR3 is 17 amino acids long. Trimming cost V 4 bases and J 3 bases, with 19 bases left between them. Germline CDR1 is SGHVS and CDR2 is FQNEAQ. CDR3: CASSSTVDSRNYNEQFF. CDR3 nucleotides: TGTGCCAGCAGCTCGACCGTCGACTCAAGGAACTACAATGAGCAGTTCTTC.

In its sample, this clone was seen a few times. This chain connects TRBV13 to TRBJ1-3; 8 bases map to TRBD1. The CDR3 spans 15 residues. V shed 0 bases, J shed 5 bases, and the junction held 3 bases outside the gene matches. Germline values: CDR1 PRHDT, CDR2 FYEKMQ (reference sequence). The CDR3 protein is CASSLGDRERNTIYF. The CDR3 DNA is TGTGCCAGCAGCTTAGGGGACAGGGAGCGAAACACCATATATTTT.

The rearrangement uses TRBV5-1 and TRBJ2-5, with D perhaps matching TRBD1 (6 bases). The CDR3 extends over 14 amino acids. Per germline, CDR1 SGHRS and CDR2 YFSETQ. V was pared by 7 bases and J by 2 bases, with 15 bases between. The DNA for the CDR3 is TGCGCCAGCGGCAGGGGCCCCCCTCAAGAGACCCAGTACTTC. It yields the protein CASGRGPPQETQYF.

CDR3 amino acids: CAISPSGAPGQETQYF. DNA of the CDR3: TGTGCCATCAGCCCCTCCGGAGCTCCAGGGCAAGAGACCCAGTACTTC. This sequence joins TRBV10-3 and TRBJ2-5, with D tentatively TRBD1 (5 bases). CDR3 length: 16 residues. Trimming took off 6 bases at V and 2 bases at J, with 19 bases between the two ends. Looked up from germline, CDR1 is ENHRY and CDR2 is SYGVKD.

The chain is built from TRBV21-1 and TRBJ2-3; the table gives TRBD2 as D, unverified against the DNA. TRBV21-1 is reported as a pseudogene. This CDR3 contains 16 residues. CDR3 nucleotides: TGTGCCAGCAGCTCCGGACTAGCGGGGGACACAGATACGCAGTATTTT. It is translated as CASSSGLAGDTDTQYF.

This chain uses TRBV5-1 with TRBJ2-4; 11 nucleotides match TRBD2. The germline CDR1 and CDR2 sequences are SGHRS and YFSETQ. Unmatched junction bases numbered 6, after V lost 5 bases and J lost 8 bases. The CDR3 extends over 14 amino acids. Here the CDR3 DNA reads TGCGCCAGCAGTACTAGCGGGAGCGGGGACATTCAGTACTTC. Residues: CASSTSGSGDIQYF.

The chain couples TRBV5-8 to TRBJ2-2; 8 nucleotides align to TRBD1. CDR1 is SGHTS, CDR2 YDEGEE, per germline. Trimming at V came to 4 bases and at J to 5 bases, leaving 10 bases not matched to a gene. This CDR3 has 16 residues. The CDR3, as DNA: TGTGCCAGCAGCCCCCGGACAGGGAGTTGGACCGGGGAGCTGTTTTTT. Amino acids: CASSPRTGSWTGELFF.